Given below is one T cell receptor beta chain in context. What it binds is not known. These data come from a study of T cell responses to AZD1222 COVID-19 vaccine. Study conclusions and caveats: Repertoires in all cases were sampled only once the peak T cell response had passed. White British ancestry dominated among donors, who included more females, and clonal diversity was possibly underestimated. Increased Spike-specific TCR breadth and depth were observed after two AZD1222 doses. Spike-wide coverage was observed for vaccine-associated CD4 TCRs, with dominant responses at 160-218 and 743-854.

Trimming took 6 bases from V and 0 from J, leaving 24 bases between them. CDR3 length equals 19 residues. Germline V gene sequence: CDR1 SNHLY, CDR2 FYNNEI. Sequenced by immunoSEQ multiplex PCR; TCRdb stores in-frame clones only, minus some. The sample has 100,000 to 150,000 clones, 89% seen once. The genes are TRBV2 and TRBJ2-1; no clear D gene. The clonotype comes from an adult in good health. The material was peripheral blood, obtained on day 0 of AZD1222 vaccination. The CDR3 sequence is CASRAVSLMTLYSYNEQFF. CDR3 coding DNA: TGTGCCAGCAGAGCCGTATCCTTAATGACCCTCTACTCCTACAATGAGCAGTTCTTC.